A single sample is the source of the 12 T cell receptor beta chains below, sequenced in a study of post-analysis software for immune sequencing data. The TCR beta cDNA libraries contained unique molecular identifiers. One entry per CDR3 protein, called by TCRdb with MiXCR from the PCR reads. This sample yields about 770,000 distinct CDR3 sequences, of which roughly 50% are seen a single time; 4.9% belongs to the top ten. Overall study findings and caveats: Four or five TRBV segments were more frequent in patients than controls; TRBV5-6, TRBV5-1 and TRBV20-1 belonged to this group.

What these receptors recognize is not known. Sequencing used blood. The receptors originated from a girl between 10 and 17 years old with multiple sclerosis.

V is TRBV21-1 and J is TRBJ1-2. TRBV21-1 is assigned pseudogene status. The CDR3 consists of 15 residues. CDR3 sequence reads: CASSLDRVSGHGYTF. CDR3 nucleotides: TGTGCCAGCAGCTTAGACCGGGTCTCCGGCCATGGCTACACCTTC.

The chain joins TRBV7-6 to TRBJ2-5; 8 bases are a match to TRBD1. The length of the CDR3 is 15 residues. CDR1 and CDR2 (germline): SGHVS, FNYEAQ. V lost 3 bases and J lost 2; bases outside the gene matches: 5. CDR3 sequence: CASSFLDRAQETQYF. The CDR3 DNA reads as TGTGCCAGCAGCTTCCTGGACAGGGCACAAGAGACCCAGTACTTC.

The rearrangement links TRBV9 to TRBJ1-2; possible D gene TRBD1, 5 bases. Germline CDR1 is SGDLS and CDR2 is YYNGEE. Trimming removed 0 bases from V and 9 bases from J, with 12 bases in between. The CDR3 totals 13 residues. The CDR3 coding sequence is TGTGCCAGCAGCGTAGAGGGCGGGGGTCGCTACACCTTC. This codes for CASSVEGGGRYTF.

This clonotype was picked up a small number of times. V gene TRBV6-6 combines with J gene TRBJ2-5; TRBD2 aligns across 11 bases. The DNA end favors TRBJ2-7, so the J call may be wrong. This CDR3 region has 16 residues. Germline V gene lookup returns CDR1 MNHNY and CDR2 SVGAGI (reference sequence). This CDR3 is CASSSPGLAVTNEQYF. As DNA, the CDR3 is TGTGCCAGCAGTTCACCGGGACTAGCGGTTACGAACGAGCAGTACTTC.

V is TRBV7-9 and J is TRBJ2-5; D is possibly TRBD1 (5 bases). The CDR3 has 14 residues. Trimming took off 5 bases at V and 0 bases at J, with 10 bases between the two ends. Germline V gives CDR1 SEHNR, CDR2 FQNEAQ (reference sequence). CDR3 DNA: TGTGCCAGCAGCCTACAGGAGTACCAAGAGACCCAGTACTTC. It translates to CASSLQEYQETQYF.

The rearrangement links TRBV6-5 to TRBJ2-7; possibly TRBD2 for D (6 bases). Trimming shortened V by 3 bases and J by 0 bases, and 9 bases separated the two germline ends. Germline V gene lookup returns CDR1 MNHEY and CDR2 SVGAGI. The length of the CDR3 is 14 residues. In DNA, the CDR3 is TGTGCCAGCAGTTATAAGCGGGTCTCCTACGAGCAGTACTTC. Amino acid sequence: CASSYKRVSYEQYF.

The rearrangement uses TRBV24-1 and TRBJ1-2; the D is unclear. The germline V gene has CDR1 KGHDR and CDR2 SFDVKD. The CDR3 has 12 amino acids. The V gene lost 5 bases and the J gene lost 3 bases, with 6 bases spanning the gap. The CDR3 coding sequence is TGTGCCACCAGTGTGGGAGACTATGGCTACACCTTC. As protein: CATSVGDYGYTF.

This clonotype has just a few counts. The V and J genes are TRBV12-3 or TRBV12-4 and TRBJ1-2, with 7 bases fitting TRBD1. J lost 3 bases, V lost 5 bases, and 6 bases had no gene match. The length of the CDR3 is 14 residues. CDR3 bases: TGTGCCAGCAGTCAGGGGGTAGGGTACTATGGCTACACCTTC. It translates to CASSQGVGYYGYTF.

The chain combines TRBV20-1 with TRBJ2-2; TRBD1 aligns across 8 bases. The V gene's germline CDR1 is DFQATT and CDR2 SNEGSKA (reference sequence). The CDR3 consists of 16 residues. Unmatched junction bases numbered 16, after V lost 6 bases and J lost 7 bases. The chain's CDR3 is CSATTPDRGDRGELFF. Here the CDR3 DNA reads TGCAGTGCCACAACCCCAGACAGGGGAGACCGCGGGGAGCTGTTTTTT.

The V gene is TRBV14, the J gene TRBJ2-1; 7 bases line up with TRBD2. Per the germline V gene, CDR1 is SGHDN and CDR2 is FVKESK. The CDR3 covers 13 residues. The J segment lost 9 bases and the V segment lost 3 bases, leaving 5 bases of the junction unmatched. This chain's CDR3 is CASSQIREGEQFF. CDR3 sequence (DNA): TGTGCCAGCAGCCAGATCAGGGAGGGTGAGCAGTTCTTC.

This clonotype was observed a few times. The J gene is TRBJ1-5, the V gene TRBV20-1, with TRBD1 as a possible D gene (6 bases). Germline V gene data show CDR1 as DFQATT and CDR2 as SNEGSKA (reference sequence). The V end was cut by 3 bases, the J end by 4 bases, with 10 bases between. The CDR3 spans 13 residues. In nucleotides, the CDR3 is TGCAGTGCTAGCGGCAGGGGTAATCAGCCCCAGCATTTT. Translating it yields CSASGRGNQPQHF.

The rearrangement joins TRBV6-1 to TRBJ2-1; 7 bases align to TRBD1. Germline CDR1 and CDR2: MNHNS and SASEGT. The CDR3 spans 12 residues. J was trimmed by 7 bases and V by 8 bases; bases with no gene match: 5. The CDR3 region has the DNA TGTGCCAGCTTGAGGGGGCAGAATGAGCAGTTCTTC. This codes for CASLRGQNEQFF.